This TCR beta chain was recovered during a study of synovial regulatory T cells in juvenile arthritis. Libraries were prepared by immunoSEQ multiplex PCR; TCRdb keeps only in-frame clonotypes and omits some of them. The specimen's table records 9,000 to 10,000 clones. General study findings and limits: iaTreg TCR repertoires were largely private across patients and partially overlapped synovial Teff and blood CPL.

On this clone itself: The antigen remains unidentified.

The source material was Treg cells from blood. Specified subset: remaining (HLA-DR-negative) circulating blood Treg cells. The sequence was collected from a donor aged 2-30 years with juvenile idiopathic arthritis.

CDR3 amino acids: CAISSGTGGGTEAFF. The rearrangement links TRBV10-3 to TRBJ1-1; the TRBD1 assignment by TCRdb is unverifiable without DNA. This CDR3 is 15 amino acids long. The record lacks a DNA sequence. Looked up from germline, CDR1 is ENHRY and CDR2 is SYGVKD.